The 18 T cell receptor beta chains below all came from one sample that was sequenced in a study of cytomegalovirus exposure and HLA in healthy donors. The PCR was carried out with 60 Vbeta primers and 13 Jbeta primers. Sequencing was performed with immunoSEQ multiplex PCR; in TCRdb, only in-frame clones are kept and a portion is missing. The table lists approximately 69,000 clones, around 76% of them singletons, with 20% to 25% in the top ten. The sequencing input was PBMCs. All receptors derive from a woman under 40 in good health and CMV-seropositive.

The chain combines TRBV14 with TRBJ1-2, with D possibly TRBD1 on 5 matching bases. This CDR3 region has 12 residues. Germline CDR1 and CDR2: SGHDN and FVKESK. Trimming left V 5 bases short and J 5 bases short, with 9 bases between. The DNA for the CDR3 is TGTGCCAGCAGCTTTCCAGGGTATGGCTACACCTTC. Its protein is CASSFPGYGYTF.

This clone was observed a few times. The chain uses TRBV25-1 and TRBJ1-1; D unresolved. The V end was cut by 0 bases, the J end by 1 base, with 6 bases between. Germline CDR1 is MGHDK and CDR2 is SYGVNS. CDR3 length: 14 amino acids. The CDR3 nucleotides are TGTGCCAGCAGTGAATATGCAGAGAACACTGAAGCTTTCTTT. Its protein is CASSEYAENTEAFF. The full variable domain, with the rest looked up from reference TRBV25-1 and TRBJ1-1, is EADIYQTPRYLVIGTGKKITLECSQTMGHDKMYWYQQDPGMELHLIHYSYGVNSTEKGDLSSESTVSRIRTEHFPLTLESARPSHTSQYLCASSEYAENTEAFFGQGTRLTVV.

This chain connects TRBV5-1 to TRBJ2-1, with 11 bases aligning to TRBD2. The CDR3 contains 18 residues. Per the germline V gene, CDR1 is SGHRS and CDR2 is YFSETQ. Germline trimming cut 0 bases from V and 4 bases from J; bases unmatched to any gene: 9. The CDR3 region has the DNA TGCGCCAGCAGCTTGGAATTTAGCGGGAGGGCCGTATACAATGAGCAGTTCTTC. Amino acids: CASSLEFSGRAVYNEQFF.

CDR3 residues: CASSPRGQAVTEAFF. The CDR3 DNA reads TGTGCCAGCAGTCCCCGAGGACAGGCAGTAACTGAAGCTTTCTTT. The V and J genes are TRBV2 and TRBJ1-1; 7 bases are a match to TRBD1. The CDR3 contains 15 residues. Germline V gene lookup returns CDR1 SNHLY and CDR2 FYNNEI. V lost 5 bases to trimming and J lost 5 bases; unmatched junction nucleotides: 11.

By sample share, this clone is medium-sized (0.01 to 0.1%). The rearrangement links TRBV4-2 to TRBJ1-1; D gene unclear. Germline CDR1 and CDR2: LGHNA and YNFKEQ. The CDR3 is made up of 15 amino acids. V gave up 1 base and J gave up 2 bases, with 11 bases separating them. The CDR3 reads CASSQVSGGNTEAFF. The DNA of the CDR3 is TGTGCCAGCAGCCAAGTTTCGGGTGGTAACACTGAAGCTTTCTTT.

CDR3: CASSPTVEGTWAFF. CDR3 nucleotides: TGTGCCAGCTCACCAACCGTCGAGGGGACATGGGCTTTCTTT. The V and J genes are TRBV18 and TRBJ1-1, with D tentatively TRBD1 (6 bases). The CDR3 is 14 amino acids. The ends were cut back, 2 bases at V and 11 bases at J, with 18 bases in the middle. From germline, CDR1 is KGHSH and CDR2 LQKENI.

CDR3 DNA sequence: TGTGCCAGCAGTGGACTAGCGGGAGGGCCGGGCTACGAGCAGTACTTC. Translation gives CASSGLAGGPGYEQYF. The rearrangement joins TRBV7-8 to TRBJ2-7, with 15 bases matching TRBD2. Trimming at V came to 6 bases and at J to 3 bases, leaving 6 bases not matched to a gene. This CDR3 spans 16 amino acids. Germline V CDR1 and CDR2: SGHVS, FQNEAQ.

The rearrangement uses TRBV29-1 and TRBJ2-7, with 9 bases identical to TRBD2. Germline values: CDR1 SQVTM, CDR2 ANQGSEA. With V trimmed by 4 bases and J by 7 bases, 14 bases remained unmatched. The CDR3 covers 15 residues. The CDR3 DNA sequence: TGCAGCGTTGGGCACGGGACTAGCATATCTACGGAGCAGTACTTC. It is translated as CSVGHGTSISTEQYF.

The V call is TRBV5-1, the J call TRBJ2-7; possibly TRBD1 for D (6 bases). V shed 0 bases and J shed 9 bases, with 10 bases lying between them. There are 12 residues in the CDR3. The germline gives CDR1 SGHRS, CDR2 YFSETQ. The CDR3 sequence: CASSLDRVAQYF. Written as DNA, the CDR3 is TGCGCCAGCAGCTTGGACAGGGTGGCGCAGTACTTC.

The rearrangement joins TRBV5-6 to TRBJ1-1; TRBD1 might be the D (6 bases). The CDR3 loop spans 13 amino acids. The germline V gene encodes CDR1 SGHDT and CDR2 YYEEEE. V lost 6 bases to trimming and J lost 3 bases, with 12 bases between them. CDR3 residues: CASTATGYTEAFF. The CDR3 nucleotides are TGTGCCAGCACCGCCACAGGGTACACTGAAGCTTTCTTT.

This clone was counted a few times. The chain combines TRBV6-5 with TRBJ1-2; TRBD1 matches at 7 bases. The germline CDR1 and CDR2 sequences are MNHEY and SVGAGI. The CDR3 runs 14 residues. V dropped 2 bases and J dropped 7; count of bases not matched to a gene: 7. The CDR3 DNA reads TGTGCCAGCAGTTACACAGGGGTCGCGGGTGGCTACACCTTC. Translation gives CASSYTGVAGGYTF.

This clone was seen a handful of times. The chain is built from TRBV5-6 and TRBJ2-3, with 7 bases fitting TRBD1. V lost 6 bases and J lost 1; bases outside the gene matches: 8. The CDR3 loop spans 15 amino acids. CDR1 SGHDT and CDR2 YYEEEE come from the germline V gene. Here the CDR3 reads CASIDREKGTDTQYF. In DNA form, the CDR3 reads TGTGCCAGCATAGACAGGGAGAAGGGCACAGATACGCAGTATTTT.

CDR3 in amino acids: CAWSAPLEGTKSAFF. In nucleotides, the CDR3 is TGTGCCTGGAGTGCCCCTTTGGAGGGCACGAAGTCGGCTTTCTTT. The rearrangement uses TRBV30 and TRBJ1-1; D is undetermined. Germline values: CDR1 GTSNPN, CDR2 SVGIG (reference sequence). The germline V and J ends were trimmed by 1 base and 11 bases, with 23 bases remaining between them. The CDR3 is 15 amino acids.

The rearrangement uses TRBV6-6 and TRBJ1-1; D remains ambiguous. The CDR3 covers 12 residues. CDR1 is MNHNY, CDR2 SVGAGI, per germline (reference sequence). V lost 5 bases and J lost 6, with 10 bases in between. In DNA, the CDR3 is TGTGCCAGCAGTCCCGACTTACCTGAAGCTTTCTTT. Translating it yields CASSPDLPEAFF.

The gene calls are TRBV29-1 and TRBJ2-3; D possibly corresponds to TRBD2 (6 bases). The CDR3 sequence is 15 residues long. Trimming shortened V by 4 bases and J by 4 bases, and 18 bases separated the two germline ends. Germline loops: CDR1 SQVTM, CDR2 ANQGSEA. The CDR3 DNA sequence: TGCAGCGTTGGGTGGGGGAGGAACAGTCCAGATACGCAGTATTTT. It is translated as CSVGWGRNSPDTQYF.

V is TRBV28 and J is TRBJ2-1; 9 bases match TRBD2. Germline lookup yields CDR1 MDHEN and CDR2 SYDVKM. The J segment lost 3 bases and the V segment lost 7 bases, leaving 7 bases of the junction unmatched. The CDR3 is 15 amino acids. CDR3 sequence (DNA): TGTGCCAGCACCATTAGCGGGAGTGGCTACAATGAGCAGTTCTTC. Its translation is CASTISGSGYNEQFF.

The chain uses TRBV6-5 and TRBJ2-7; maybe TRBD2 (6 bases). CDR1 and CDR2 from the germline V gene are MNHEY and SVGAGI. V shed 4 bases and J shed 1 base, with 11 bases lying between them. This CDR3 has 14 residues. The CDR3 DNA reads as TGTGCCAGCAGTTTCGGGACTGCGTCCTACGAGCAGTACTTC. Translation: CASSFGTASYEQYF.

This sequence joins TRBV5-6 and TRBJ1-1; D is unclear. V was clipped by 0 bases and J by 4 bases, with 10 bases between them. Germline values: CDR1 SGHDT, CDR2 YYEEEE. The CDR3 covers 14 residues. This CDR3 reads CASSLGGFTTEAFF. CDR3 in DNA: TGTGCCAGCAGCTTGGGAGGGTTTACCACTGAAGCTTTCTTT.